Below are 23 T cell receptor beta chains sequenced from a single sample in a study of metastatic and nonmetastatic thyroid tumors. Thyroid surgery took place with no prior treatment in any patient. MiXCR was used by TCRdb to re-call the PCR reads. This sample has about 16,000 clones, with around 13% found just once. The material sequenced was blood. These receptors came from a female donor with papillary thyroid cancer or a benign thyroid nodule (not recorded which). Some clones in this sample may be carry-over from other donors' samples.

With respect to this clone: Relative to the germline gene, one junction end is altered; a read error may explain this. This sequence joins TRBV19 and TRBJ1-1; D not certain. Germline-derived CDR1 and CDR2 are LNHDA and SQIVND (reference sequence). This CDR3 is 13 amino acids long. This chain's CDR3 is CASNPRENTESFF. CDR3 in DNA: TGTGCCAGTAACCCGCGGGAGAACACTGAATCTTTCTTT.

This clone has just one count. The chain employs TRBV19 and TRBJ2-6, with D possibly being TRBD1 (6 bases). V was cut by 5 bases and J by 9 bases, with 26 bases left in between. Germline V gives CDR1 LNHDA, CDR2 SQIVND (reference sequence). The CDR3 runs to 18 residues. CDR3 coding DNA: TGTGCCAGTAGTGCATCCGGGACACCTCTCTCTGGTGTCAACGTCCTGACTTTC. It codes for CASSASGTPLSGVNVLTF.

With regard to this clone: Just one base apart from a much larger clone, this may be a read error. The genes are TRBV29-1 and TRBJ1-2; D unclear. The CDR3 has 12 amino acids. Trimming shortened V by 7 bases and J by 8 bases, and 17 bases separated the two germline ends. The V gene's germline CDR1 is SQVTM and CDR2 ANQGSEA. The CDR3 bases are TGCAGCGCCGCGGTGTTATCCGGCGGCTACACCTTC. This codes for CSAAVLSGGYTF.

The CDR3 is CASRQGEGYTF. The CDR3 nucleotides are TGCGCCAGCCGACAGGGTGAAGGCTACACCTTC. The genes are TRBV5-1 and TRBJ1-2; TRBD1 agrees at 7 bases. The ends lost 7 bases at V and 8 bases at J; junction bases unmatched: 5. This CDR3 spans 11 amino acids. Germline CDR1 SGHRS, CDR2 YFSETQ.

Relative to its sample, this clone is medium-sized. V gene TRBV28 combines with J gene TRBJ2-7; TRBD1 matches at 11 bases. Germline V gene data show CDR1 as MDHEN and CDR2 as SYDVKM. V lost 7 bases and J lost 2; bases outside the gene matches: 10. The CDR3 runs to 16 residues. The CDR3 DNA follows: TGTGCCAGCATCTCACAAGGACAGGGGGCAACCTACGAGCAGTACTTC. It specifies CASISQGQGATYEQYF.

By frequency in the sample, this clone is medium-sized. The chain combines TRBV28 with TRBJ1-2, with D unresolved. Germline V CDR1 and CDR2: MDHEN, SYDVKM. CDR3 length equals 14 residues. V was pared by 3 bases and J by 3 bases, with 11 bases between. CDR3 DNA: TGTGCCAGCAGTTTCGGCGTTCGACACTATGGCTACACCTTC. Encoded protein: CASSFGVRHYGYTF.

This clone was observed at least ten times. This sequence joins TRBV7-2 and TRBJ2-3; D call uncertain. The CDR3 spans 13 residues. V gave up 6 bases and J gave up 3 bases, with 10 bases separating them. CDR1 is SGHTA, CDR2 FQGNSA, per germline. The CDR3 loop reads CASSGILTDTQYF. The CDR3 DNA reads as TGTGCCAGCAGTGGTATACTTACAGATACGCAGTATTTT.

There are many counts of this clone. This chain uses TRBV4-1 with TRBJ2-7; 8 bases line up with TRBD1. Trimming took 1 base from V and 2 from J; bases not matched to a gene: 4. CDR1 is MGHRA, CDR2 YSYEKL, per germline. The CDR3 runs to 15 residues. The CDR3 DNA is TGCGCCAGCAGCCAAGGACAGGGGCCCCCCTACGAGCAGTACTTC. Translated: CASSQGQGPPYEQYF.

This clone was counted only a few times. V is TRBV6-2 or TRBV6-3 and J is TRBJ2-3; possible D gene TRBD2, 5 bases. The germline V and J ends were trimmed by 6 bases and 5 bases, with 18 bases remaining between them. Germline V gene data show CDR1 as MNHEY and CDR2 as SVGEGT. This CDR3 spans 15 amino acids. CDR3: CASSQLGWCIDTQYF. The CDR3 region has the DNA TGTGCCAGCAGCCAACTAGGGTGGTGCATAGATACGCAGTATTTT.

This clone was counted between two and nine times. The chain is built from TRBV4-1 and TRBJ2-1; 9 nucleotides align to TRBD2. Germline V gives CDR1 MGHRA, CDR2 YSYEKL. The ends lost 8 bases at V and 0 bases at J; junction bases unmatched: 11. This CDR3 comprises 17 residues. CDR3 protein: CASGYGSSGSSYNEQFF. The CDR3, as DNA: TGCGCCAGCGGCTACGGGAGTAGCGGGAGCTCCTACAATGAGCAGTTCTTC.

This clone appeared many times. The CDR3 reads CASSEVASNQPQHF. The CDR3 nucleotides read TGTGCCAGCAGTGAAGTAGCTAGCAATCAGCCCCAGCATTTT. The V call is TRBV2, the J call TRBJ1-5; no clear D. V was pared by 1 base and J by 0 bases, with 4 bases between. Germline CDR1 is SNHLY and CDR2 is FYNNEI. The CDR3 covers 14 residues.

This clone was found a few times. The chain recombines TRBV11-1 with TRBJ1-1; D not certain. The germline V and J ends were trimmed by 3 bases and 0 bases, with 17 bases remaining between them. Germline-derived CDR1 and CDR2 are SGHAT and FQDESV (reference sequence). The CDR3 is 17 residues long. The CDR3 bases are TGTGCCAGCAGCTTCGGGTCCGCGAAGACTGTGAACACTGAAGCTTTCTTT. Its protein product is CASSFGSAKTVNTEAFF.

In this sample, this clone is medium-sized. The CDR3 sequence: CASSRGGSYGYTF. The CDR3, as DNA: TGTGCCAGCAGTCGGGGTGGGTCCTATGGCTACACCTTC. V gene TRBV2 combines with J gene TRBJ1-2; D remains ambiguous. The CDR3 extends over 13 amino acids. V lost 5 bases to trimming and J lost 4 bases, with 11 bases between them. The germline V gene has CDR1 SNHLY and CDR2 FYNNEI.

In the case of this clone: Sequence at one end of the junction differs from germline and may be a read error. The genes are TRBV7-9 and TRBJ2-7, with 7 nucleotides matching TRBD2. Per germline, CDR1 SEHNR and CDR2 FQNEAQ (reference sequence). CDR3 size: 15 residues. The CDR3 DNA is TGTGCCAGCAGCACCCTAGCGGTGTTGGGTTACGAGCGGTACTTC. Its protein product is CASSTLAVLGYERYF.

This clone was detected ten times or more. The CDR3 here is CSASHGGGSYNEQFF. The CDR3 region has the DNA TGCAGTGCCAGTCACGGAGGGGGATCCTACAATGAGCAGTTCTTC. The chain links TRBV20-1 to TRBJ2-1, with D perhaps assigned TRBD1 or TRBD2 (6 bases each). Germline CDR1 reads DFQATT; CDR2 reads SNEGSKA (reference sequence). This CDR3 has 15 amino acids. V lost 6 bases to trimming and J lost 1 base, with 16 bases between them.

This clone was observed many times. The CDR3 protein is CSATSGRINEQFF. The CDR3 DNA reads as TGCAGTGCTACTAGCGGGAGGATCAATGAGCAGTTCTTC. This chain links TRBV20-1 with TRBJ2-1, with 11 bases aligning to TRBD2. V lost 4 bases, J lost 6 bases, and 2 bases stayed unmatched. CDR3 length equals 13 residues. Per the germline V gene, CDR1 is DFQATT and CDR2 is SNEGSKA (reference sequence).

This clone was detected only a few times. This chain uses TRBV10-3 with TRBJ2-3, with D unclear. Trimming stripped 0 bases from V and 8 bases from J, with 12 bases between. The germline V gene encodes CDR1 ENHRY and CDR2 SYGVKD. CDR3 length: 14 amino acids. The CDR3 nucleotides read TGTGCCATCAGTGAGTCAAACGTCCGAGGTACGCAGTATTTT. It is translated as CAISESNVRGTQYF.

This clone appeared many times. V is TRBV20-1 and J is TRBJ1-4; weak D call: TRBD1 (6 bases). Germline V gene lookup returns CDR1 DFQATT and CDR2 SNEGSKA (reference sequence). Between the trimmed V and J ends, which lost 0 bases and 10 bases, there was a span of 27 bases. This CDR3 has 18 amino acids. CDR3 protein: CSAREPGGAGHARGKLFF. Written as DNA, the CDR3 is TGCAGTGCTAGAGAACCCGGGGGCGCTGGGCACGCCCGTGGAAAACTGTTTTTT.

In this sample, this clone turned up many times. V gene TRBV13 combines with J gene TRBJ2-3; 14 nucleotides match TRBD2. The CDR3 has 15 amino acids. The trim removed 7 bases at V and 4 bases at J, leaving 4 bases unmatched. CDR1 and CDR2 from the germline V gene are PRHDT and FYEKMQ (reference sequence). The CDR3 protein is CASTRLAGGADTQYF. In DNA, the CDR3 is TGTGCCAGCACCCGACTAGCGGGGGGGGCAGATACGCAGTATTTT.

In its sample, this clone was seen many times. This chain uses TRBV2 with TRBJ2-4; 8 nucleotides align to TRBD1. The germline V gene has CDR1 SNHLY and CDR2 FYNNEI. The V gene end was trimmed by 8 bases and the J gene end by 0 bases; junction bases not matched to a gene: 12. There are 17 residues in the CDR3. The CDR3 DNA reads TGTGCCAGCCTCAGGGGGCCTAAAACACTAGCCAAAAACATTCAGTACTTC. Translating gives CASLRGPKTLAKNIQYF.

This clone was seen repeatedly, ten times or more. The chain has TRBV20-1 and TRBJ2-3; D remains ambiguous. Germline assignment: CDR1 DFQATT and CDR2 SNEGSKA (reference sequence). V lost 1 base and J lost 1, with 3 bases in between. The CDR3 runs to 12 residues. The CDR3 sequence is CSARGGTDTQYF. The CDR3 region has the DNA TGCAGTGCTAGAGGAGGCACAGATACGCAGTATTTT.

This clone was recorded many times. The V and J genes are TRBV9 and TRBJ1-1, with unresolved D. Germline values: CDR1 SGDLS, CDR2 YYNGEE. Trimming stripped 0 bases from V and 6 bases from J, with 3 bases between. This CDR3 spans 11 amino acids. The CDR3 region is CASSVGPEAFF. The DNA of the CDR3 is TGTGCCAGCAGCGTAGGGCCTGAAGCTTTCTTT.

In its sample, this clone is medium-sized. V usage is TRBV7-3 and J usage is TRBJ2-1; 8 nucleotides match TRBD1. The CDR3 contains 15 residues. The ends lost 2 bases at V and 7 bases at J; junction bases unmatched: 7. Germline-derived CDR1 and CDR2 are SGHTA and FQGTGA. DNA of the CDR3: TGTGCCAGCAGCTTATCAGGGACAGGTAAAAATGAGCAGTTCTTC. Translating it yields CASSLSGTGKNEQFF.